This T cell receptor (beta chain) was recovered during a study of blood T cell repertoires in COVID-19. Generated by immunoSEQ multiplex PCR, the TCRdb table keeps only in-frame clones and is missing some. This table holds about 200,000 clones, just under 90% found once. This sequence originates from a young man who had recovered from COVID-19. Sample: PBMCs or T cells enriched from blood (not recorded which).

The CDR3 DNA follows: TGTGCCAGCAGTGAAGCTGGCAGGGCCCAAGAGACCCAGTACTTC. Residues: CASSEAGRAQETQYF. This sequence joins TRBV6-1 and TRBJ2-5; a weak D match, TRBD1 (5 bases). The V end lost 0 bases, the J end lost 1 base, and 9 bases lay between the germline ends. This CDR3 comprises 15 residues. From germline, CDR1 is MNHNS and CDR2 SASEGT.